These 20 T cell receptor beta chains originate from one sample sequenced in a study of CD8 T cells in Susac syndrome. Reverse transcription of roughly 0.5 to 1 ug RNA was carried out with random hexamers. Each CDR3 protein gets one entry after TCRdb re-called the immunoSEQ multiplex PCR reads with MiXCR. The sample has around 140,000 distinct CDR3 sequences; 75% to 90% are singletons. The sequencing sample was made of CD8+ T cells from PBMCs. Receptor source: a human donor with multiple sclerosis.

The V and J genes are TRBV12-3 or TRBV12-4 and TRBJ2-1; D is tentatively TRBD1 or TRBD2 (5 bases each). The CDR3 runs 16 residues. V lost 6 bases and J lost 8, with 23 bases in between. CDR3 protein: CASSERGVRGSDEQFF. Here the CDR3 DNA reads TGTGCCAGCAGCGAGCGAGGGGTAAGAGGGAGTGATGAGCAGTTCTTC.

This clonotype was recorded once. This sequence joins TRBV4-2 and TRBJ2-1, with D perhaps TRBD2 (6 bases). The length of the CDR3 is 17 residues. The germline gives CDR1 LGHNA, CDR2 YNFKEQ. V shed 0 bases and J shed 0 bases, with 12 bases lying between them. The CDR3 bases are TGTGCCAGCAGCCAAGACGAGGGACTCTCCTCCTACAATGAGCAGTTCTTC. Translated, it gives CASSQDEGLSSYNEQFF.

The CDR3 protein is CASRGTANYGYTF. The CDR3 DNA is TGTGCCAGTAGGGGGACAGCTAACTATGGCTACACCTTC. The genes are TRBV19 and TRBJ1-2; 7 bases map to TRBD1. The CDR3 consists of 13 residues. With 6 bases clipped from V and 0 bases from J, the junction kept 1 base outside the gene matches. Germline V gives CDR1 LNHDA, CDR2 SQIVND (reference sequence).

This chain connects TRBV6-1 to TRBJ1-5; D not resolved. The germline CDR1 and CDR2 sequences are MNHNS and SASEGT. This CDR3 region has 16 residues. V was shortened by 0 bases and J by 3 bases, with 12 bases between the two germline ends. The CDR3 nucleotides read TGTGCCAGCAGTGAAGCACATAGGCTTACCAATCAGCCCCAGCATTTT. Translated: CASSEAHRLTNQPQHF.

J is TRBJ1-5 and V is TRBV6-6, with 10 nucleotides matching TRBD1. The CDR3 spans 15 residues. Losses at the gene ends were 3 bases for V and 5 bases for J; bases not matched to a gene: 4. The germline V gene has CDR1 MNHNY and CDR2 SVGAGI (reference sequence). The CDR3 DNA is TGTGCCAGCAGTTATTCCGGGACAGGGGATCAGCCCCAGCATTTT. Amino acid sequence: CASSYSGTGDQPQHF.

The chain uses TRBV12-3 or TRBV12-4 and TRBJ2-2; 8 bases line up with TRBD2. The CDR3 totals 16 residues. Trimming removed 5 bases from V and 6 bases from J; junction bases left unmatched: 11. The CDR3 bases are TGTGCCAGCAGTGATACCGGGACTAGTGGGGCCGGGGAGCTGTTTTTT. This codes for CASSDTGTSGAGELFF.

This sequence joins TRBV28 and TRBJ2-2; the D gene is possibly TRBD2 (6 bases). The ends were cut back, 6 bases at V and 3 bases at J, with 11 bases in the middle. Germline V gene sequence: CDR1 MDHEN, CDR2 SYDVKM. The CDR3 has 14 amino acids. CDR3 sequence (DNA): TGTGCCAGCAGGTGGGACTCCTACACCGGGGAGCTGTTTTTT. Residues: CASRWDSYTGELFF.

The chain links TRBV28 to TRBJ2-7; TRBD1 is a possible D gene (5 bases). V gave up 5 bases and J gave up 3 bases, with 14 bases separating them. Germline CDR1 MDHEN, CDR2 SYDVKM. This CDR3 comprises 14 residues. The CDR3 coding sequence is TGTGCCAGCAGTGGACACTCCTGGAGCTACGAGCAGTACTTC. It specifies CASSGHSWSYEQYF.

The rearrangement uses TRBV2 and TRBJ2-1; D tentatively fits TRBD1 or TRBD2 (5 bases each). Trimming took off 3 bases at V and 2 bases at J, with 8 bases between the two ends. The germline CDR1 and CDR2 sequences are SNHLY and FYNNEI. The CDR3 extends over 14 amino acids. The CDR3 loop is CASSDSGPYNEQFF. The CDR3 DNA reads as TGTGCCAGCAGTGATTCGGGACCCTACAATGAGCAGTTCTTC.

The V gene is TRBV11-2, the J gene TRBJ2-1; 7 bases align to TRBD2. CDR3 size: 15 residues. The J segment lost 4 bases and the V segment lost 3 bases, leaving 6 bases of the junction unmatched. The germline CDR1 and CDR2 sequences are SGHAT and FQNNGV. The CDR3 loop is CASSFSPSGYNEQFF. The CDR3 DNA is TGTGCCAGCAGCTTTTCCCCTAGCGGTTACAATGAGCAGTTCTTC.

The chain has TRBV12-3 or TRBV12-4 and TRBJ2-3, with D maybe TRBD1 (5 bases). Deletions cut 5 bases from V and 2 bases from J, with 11 bases between. The CDR3 has 14 residues. In DNA, the CDR3 is TGTGCCAGCAGTCCTAGACAGTACACAGATACGCAGTATTTT. Protein: CASSPRQYTDTQYF.

The rearrangement uses TRBV4-3 and TRBJ1-1, with D unresolved. Trimming removed 4 bases from V and 1 base from J, with 10 bases in between. Germline lookup yields CDR1 LGHNA and CDR2 YSLEER. This CDR3 spans 14 amino acids. The CDR3 region has the DNA TGCGCCAGCAGCCCCGAGGCCGAGAACACTGAAGCTTTCTTT. Translated: CASSPEAENTEAFF.

The chain is built from TRBV7-9 and TRBJ2-7; D may match TRBD1 or TRBD2 (5 bases each). Germline values: CDR1 SEHNR, CDR2 FQNEAQ (reference sequence). V shed 3 bases and J shed 3 bases, with 9 bases lying between them. The CDR3 consists of 13 residues. CDR3 nucleotides: TGTGCCAGCAGCTTGGCAGGGAGCTACGAGCAGTACGTC. Its protein is CASSLAGSYEQYV.

The chain employs TRBV6-1 and TRBJ2-5; D not resolved. From germline, CDR1 is MNHNS and CDR2 SASEGT. V was clipped by 5 bases and J by 4 bases, with 5 bases between them. The CDR3 has 11 amino acids. The DNA of the CDR3 is TGTGCCAGCAGTACGGCAGAGACCCAGTACTTC. Its protein product is CASSTAETQYF.

The chain combines TRBV19 with TRBJ2-2; D is uncertain. Trimming cost V 1 base and J 6 bases, with 6 bases left between them. CDR3 length: 13 amino acids. Per the germline V gene, CDR1 is LNHDA and CDR2 is SQIVND (reference sequence). The CDR3: CASSIGAAGELFF. DNA of the CDR3: TGTGCCAGTAGTATAGGGGCAGCCGGGGAGCTGTTTTTT. Variable domain in full (rest from reference TRBV19 and TRBJ2-2): DGGITQSPKYLFRKEGQNVTLSCEQNLNHDAMYWYRQDPGQGLRLIYYSQIVNDFQKGDIAEGYSVSREKKESFPLTVTSAQKNPTAFYLCASSIGAAGELFFGEGSRLTVL.

This sequence joins TRBV7-9 and TRBJ1-1; TRBD1 matches at 8 bases. This CDR3 has 15 residues. Per germline, CDR1 SEHNR and CDR2 FQNEAQ (reference sequence). Losses at the gene ends were 1 base for V and 7 bases for J; bases not matched to a gene: 8. The CDR3 bases are TGTGCCAGCAGCTTAGGCTTAGGGACAGGCGTTGAAGCTTTCTTT. It codes for CASSLGLGTGVEAFF.

This clonotype was seen a single time. The V and J genes are TRBV10-3 and TRBJ2-7; TRBD1 agrees at 9 bases. There are 14 residues in the CDR3. With 4 bases clipped from V and 5 bases from J, the junction kept 6 bases outside the gene matches. The germline gives CDR1 ENHRY, CDR2 SYGVKD. Here the CDR3 DNA reads TGTGCCATCAGTGCGGGACAGGGAGCGGACGAGCAGTACGTC. This sequence encodes CAISAGQGADEQYV.

The chain employs TRBV4-3 and TRBJ2-5; 8 bases align to TRBD1. This CDR3 spans 15 amino acids. In germline, CDR1 is LGHNA, CDR2 YSLEER. V was clipped by 1 base and J by 3 bases; unmatched bases: 4. This CDR3 reads CASSQGTGPKETQYF. As DNA, the CDR3 is TGCGCCAGCAGCCAAGGGACAGGGCCTAAAGAGACCCAGTACTTC.

The chain combines TRBV10-3 with TRBJ1-1; D is possibly TRBD1 (5 bases). V was cut by 8 bases and J by 4 bases, with 20 bases left in between. The CDR3 covers 15 residues. Germline V lookup: CDR1 ENHRY, CDR2 SYGVKD. The CDR3 nucleotides read TGTGCCATCTCCCCTTACGGGGGAAAGAGCACTGAAGCTTTCTTT. As protein: CAISPYGGKSTEAFF.

The chain is built from TRBV10-3 and TRBJ2-4, with 10 bases fitting TRBD2. With 3 bases clipped from V and 3 bases from J, the junction kept 20 bases outside the gene matches. The germline V gene encodes CDR1 ENHRY and CDR2 SYGVKD. The CDR3 has 21 amino acids. The CDR3 sequence is CAISDPTGLAGDVGGKNIQYF. The CDR3 nucleotides read TGTGCCATCAGTGACCCGACTGGGCTAGCGGGAGATGTTGGGGGCAAAAACATTCAGTACTTC.